This is a list of T cell receptor beta chains from one sample in a study of CD8+CD57+ T cells in acquired aplastic anemia. TCRdb redid the calling of the reads with MiXCR, one entry per CDR3 protein. Among 200,000 to 250,000 distinct CDR3 sequences listed, 55% to 65% were seen once. Sequencing was carried out using sorted CD4+, CD8+, or CD8+CD57+ T cells (not recorded which) from PBMCs. All receptors come from a human donor with aplastic anemia. Both conserved end residues are part of each CDR3. D genes are given only for firm matches. A clone size is listed for some rows: how often the clone was seen (once, few, many), or a class if it is expanded.

clone_size j_call v_call d_call cdr3_aa cdr3_nt
few TRBJ1-2 TRBV11-2 - CASRPLGLYGYTF TGTGCCAGTAGGCCGCTCGGGCTCTATGGCTACACCTTC
- TRBJ2-7 TRBV20-1 - CSAGTELTYEQYF TGCAGTGCGGGGACCGAACTAACCTACGAGCAGTACTTC
few TRBJ1-5 TRBV2 TRBD1 CASTTGVSQPQHF TGTGCCAGCACTACAGGGGTATCTCAGCCCCAGCATTTT
- TRBJ2-1 TRBV20-1 TRBD2 CSARDQRLAGANEQFF TGCAGTGCTAGAGATCAGCGGCTAGCGGGAGCCAATGAGCAGTTCTTC
- TRBJ2-3 TRBV6-2/TRBV6-3 - CASINPGGTDTQYF TGTGCCAGCATTAACCCGGGGGGCACAGATACGCAGTATTTT
few TRBJ1-6 TRBV5-6 TRBD1 CASSSDRGGGISPLHF TGTGCCAGCAGCTCCGACAGGGGAGGAGGAATTTCACCCCTCCACTTT
- TRBJ2-3 TRBV11-2 - CASSSPGSSTDTQYF TGTGCCAGCAGCTCCCCCGGGAGTTCTACAGATACGCAGTATTTT
- TRBJ1-5 TRBV20-1 - CSARDSWSNQPQHF TGCAGTGCTAGAGACTCATGGAGCAATCAGCCCCAGCATTTT
- TRBJ1-1 TRBV2 - CASSHRNTEAFF TGTGCCAGCAGTCACAGGAACACTGAAGCTTTCTTT
once TRBJ1-5 TRBV19 - CASTTDGNQPQHF TGTGCCAGTACGACTGACGGCAATCAGCCCCAGCATTTT